This TCR beta chain was recovered during a study of T cells in Graves' hyperthyroidism and ophthalmopathy. Graves' hyperthyroidism qualified as stable when ophthalmopathy did not progress within 18 months. Clinical symptoms, serum thyroxine, TRAb, thyroid ultrasound and orbital computed tomography informed diagnoses. J lost 2 bases, V lost 3 bases, and 6 bases had no gene match. CDR3 length: 15 residues. Germline values: CDR1 KGHSH, CDR2 LQKENI. RNA transcripts yielded amplified TCR beta CDR3 regions. The study used the HTBI primer set for a first-round RT-PCR of the TCR CDR3. TCRdb reprocessed the multiplex PCR reads via MiXCR and lists one record per CDR3 protein. The data hold roughly 93,000 distinct CDR3 sequences, with 35% to 45% observed a single time. Study outcomes and limitations: In the blood, most expanded thyroid clonotypes above 0.001 appeared as well.

This clonotype showed up many times. The target antigen is unknown. The TCR was taken from a woman under 40 with Graves' hyperthyroidism. The chain links TRBV18 to TRBJ2-5; 7 nucleotides line up with TRBD1. Sequences were obtained from peripheral blood or thyroid tissue (not recorded which). The CDR3: CASSPGRDRQETQYF. The CDR3 DNA is TGTGCCAGCTCACCTGGCCGGGACAGACAAGAGACCCAGTACTTC.